This record covers a single T cell receptor (beta chain). Its antigen is not identified. This sample stems from a study of shared clonotypes between healthy human individuals. Broader study findings: How much donors shared clonotypes was expected to be affected by sequencing depth. The donor pool, a small one, limited the genetic and exposure-history diversity represented.

Germline CDR1 and CDR2: MGHDK and SYGVNS. This CDR3 comprises 16 residues. Trimming at V came to 4 bases and at J to 4 bases, leaving 4 bases not matched to a gene. In replicate PCRs of unsorted PBMC, approximately 0.3 ug DNA, tens of thousands of T cell genomes, was used. The authors sequenced unsorted PBMC DNA on ten immunoSEQ deep assay plates. Data came from immunoSEQ multiplex PCR; TCRdb stores just in-frame clones and leaves some out. The table lists 450,000 to 600,000 clones, roughly 78% of them singletons. V usage is TRBV25-1 and J usage is TRBJ2-2, with TRBD2 matching 12 bases. The TCR originated in a woman aged 40-49 years in good health. Some clones in this sample may be carry-over from other donors' samples. Sequences were obtained from PBMCs. CDR3 protein: CASSGRLAGVTGELFF. Written as DNA, the CDR3 is TGTGCCAGCAGTGGACGACTAGCGGGAGTCACCGGGGAGCTGTTTTTT.